The rows below give T cell receptor beta chains drawn from one sample of a study of cytomegalovirus exposure and HLA in healthy donors. Only in-frame clones appear in the TCRdb table, and some are missing; sequencing was by immunoSEQ multiplex PCR. This table has about 160,000 clones, 79% appearing once. The sequencing input was PBMCs. The source of these receptors is a man aged 50-59 years in good health and CMV-seropositive. The CDR3 runs from the conserved cysteine through the conserved F or W.

V gene | CDR3 protein
TRBV5-1 | CASSPERVSYEQYF
TRBV5-1 | CASSLAQAYSEQFF
TRBV29-1 | CSVEDPRGTYGELFF
TRBV5-1 | CASSLATGPTNYGYTF
TRBV2 | CASREGRPISGANVLTF
TRBV4-2 | CASSQGPGTVYEQYF
TRBV7-9 | CASSLTSQGVVGYTF
TRBV18 | CASSPTSGSGDEQFF
TRBV4-1 | CASSQWTSGRGQETQYF
TRBV28 | CASSLRQGYGYTF
TRBV5-1 | CASSLGPSTKGTQYF
TRBV11-2 | CASSLEQGANQETQYF
TRBV11-2 | CASSKGSWTNEQFF
TRBV6-5 | CASSYSFRGGNTEAFF
TRBV7-9 | CSSSFSRQGLSNSPLHF
TRBV4-2 | CASSLGLAGGNEQYF
TRBV6-6 | CASSYGAGWNTEAFF
TRBV5-1 | CASRFSTGQEGGYTF
TRBV28 | CASSWEGPLHF
TRBV30 | CAWVNSGSNEQFF
TRBV11-2 | CASSLELAGGFQETQYF
TRBV5-1 | CASSLGQGALSETQYF
TRBV28 | CASGRNEQFF
TRBV27 | CASSLMGQSNTEAFF
TRBV28 | CASSSYPVTSGQETQYF
TRBV6-1 | CASSAGLAAYNEQFF
TRBV4-2 | CASSQAGTSGSTETQYF
TRBV10-2 | CASSAGAETQYF
TRBV11-3 | CASKAGGADTQYF
TRBV28 | CATPGDGVNTEAFF
TRBV25-1 | CASSDSSHQPQHF
TRBV5-1 | CASSPGGGGETYEQYF
TRBV5-4 | CASSFSGARGQYF
TRBV5-1 | CASSGGQGSDEQYF
TRBV6-5 | CASSEYGEEQFF
TRBV28 | CASSLLILYNEQFF
TRBV18 | CASSPDRGLNTEAFF
TRBV6-6 | CASSSPDRMNTEAFF
TRBV18 | CASSPTGDSSYNEQFF
TRBV11-2 | CASRAQGSPNTGELFF
TRBV18 | CASSLTGGAGQPQHF
TRBV5-1 | CASSWNSGQVYEQYF
TRBV6-5 | CASSYALAGADEQYF
TRBV19 | CASSPGQYTGELFF
TRBV1 | CTSSQESSNEQYF
TRBV7-9 | CASSLGQTNYGYTF
TRBV5-1 | CASSTGQGAPAF
TRBV7-9 | CASSSGTDYEQYF
TRBV5-1 | CASSLGLGLDYEQYF
TRBV7-9 | CASSWAGGTNEKLFF
TRBV6-1 | CASSELAGVTDTQYF
TRBV19 | CASSIQGLAQPQHF
TRBV10-3 | CAISAIRLAGVYNEQFF